A selection of T cell receptor beta chains follows, all from one sample in a study of shared clonotypes between healthy human individuals. Some clones are missing from TCRdb's copy, which holds only in-frame ones; the method was immunoSEQ multiplex PCR. The data show 660,000 or so clones, with 90% to 97% seen just once and less than 0.12% held by the top ten. The sequencing sample was made of naive CD8+ T cells sorted from blood. Receptors originate from a woman between 25 and 40 years old in good health. Each CDR3 is given with its conserved first and last residue. Each record gives: V gene, clone size, J gene, D gene, CDR3 protein, CDR3 DNA. D genes are given only for firm matches. Size tells how often a clone was seen (once, few, many) or the class of an expanded clone, and some rows leave it out.

v_call: TRBV2; clone_size: -; j_call: TRBJ2-5; d_call: TRBD1; cdr3_aa: CASRDGQEETQYF; cdr3_nt: TGTGCCAGCAGAGACGGACAGGAGGAGACCCAGTACTTC
v_call: TRBV28; clone_size: -; j_call: TRBJ2-5; d_call: TRBD2; cdr3_aa: CASSDLAGGGETQYF; cdr3_nt: TGTGCCAGCAGTGATCTAGCGGGAGGGGGAGAGACCCAGTACTTC
v_call: TRBV28; clone_size: -; j_call: TRBJ1-5; d_call: -; cdr3_aa: CASSLFASPNQPQHF; cdr3_nt: TGTGCCAGCAGTTTATTCGCCAGCCCCAATCAGCCCCAGCATTTT
v_call: TRBV5-6; clone_size: -; j_call: TRBJ2-7; d_call: -; cdr3_aa: CASSLTAYEQYF; cdr3_nt: TGTGCCAGCAGCTTGACAGCCTACGAGCAGTACTTC
v_call: TRBV27; clone_size: -; j_call: TRBJ2-7; d_call: TRBD2; cdr3_aa: CASSPGTSGSYEQYF; cdr3_nt: TGTGCCAGCAGCCCCGGGACTAGCGGCTCCTACGAGCAGTACTTC
v_call: TRBV5-1; clone_size: -; j_call: TRBJ2-7; d_call: -; cdr3_aa: CASSLDASYEQYF; cdr3_nt: TGCGCCAGCAGCTTGGATGCCTCCTACGAGCAGTACTTC
v_call: TRBV19; clone_size: -; j_call: TRBJ2-4; d_call: -; cdr3_aa: CASSPRPGEAKNIQYF; cdr3_nt: TGTGCCAGTAGTCCTCGGCCGGGGGAAGCCAAAAACATTCAGTACTTC
v_call: TRBV2; clone_size: -; j_call: TRBJ1-2; d_call: -; cdr3_aa: CASSENYGYTF; cdr3_nt: TGTGCCAGCAGTGAGAACTATGGCTACACCTTC
v_call: TRBV28; clone_size: once; j_call: TRBJ2-5; d_call: TRBD1; cdr3_aa: CASSLVSGGIGVTQYF; cdr3_nt: TGTGCCAGCAGTTTAGTGTCAGGGGGTATAGGTGTCACCCAGTACTTC
v_call: TRBV28; clone_size: -; j_call: TRBJ2-7; d_call: -; cdr3_aa: CASQQGAGYEQYF; cdr3_nt: TGTGCCAGTCAACAGGGCGCGGGTTACGAGCAGTACTTC
v_call: TRBV7-9; clone_size: -; j_call: TRBJ1-2; d_call: -; cdr3_aa: CASSLASWVGSYGYTF; cdr3_nt: TGTGCCAGCAGCTTAGCCTCCTGGGTTGGGAGCTATGGCTACACCTTC
v_call: TRBV5-4; clone_size: -; j_call: TRBJ1-1; d_call: -; cdr3_aa: CASWGGLNTEAFF; cdr3_nt: TGTGCCAGCTGGGGTGGGTTAAACACTGAAGCTTTCTTT
v_call: TRBV28; clone_size: once; j_call: TRBJ1-6; d_call: -; cdr3_aa: CASSTPWGGGNSPLHF; cdr3_nt: TGTGCCAGCAGTACACCATGGGGCGGAGGTAATTCACCCCTCCACTTT
v_call: TRBV19; clone_size: -; j_call: TRBJ1-5; d_call: -; cdr3_aa: CASSILSSNQPQHF; cdr3_nt: TGTGCCAGTAGTATACTGAGTAGCAATCAGCCCCAGCATTTT
v_call: TRBV9; clone_size: -; j_call: TRBJ2-6; d_call: TRBD2; cdr3_aa: CASSARGSGTSGANVLTF; cdr3_nt: TGTGCCAGCAGCGCCCGGGGTAGCGGGACCTCTGGGGCCAACGTCCTGACTTTC
v_call: TRBV28; clone_size: -; j_call: TRBJ2-7; d_call: TRBD1; cdr3_aa: CASSYRGYEQYF; cdr3_nt: TGTGCCAGCAGCTACAGGGGCTACGAGCAGTACTTC
v_call: TRBV4-2; clone_size: -; j_call: TRBJ2-1; d_call: TRBD2; cdr3_aa: CASSQDLFGTSFNEQFF; cdr3_nt: TGTGCCAGCAGCCAAGATCTTTTCGGGACTAGTTTCAATGAGCAGTTCTTC
v_call: TRBV11-2; clone_size: -; j_call: TRBJ2-7; d_call: TRBD2; cdr3_aa: CASSDSGLSYEQYF; cdr3_nt: TGTGCCAGCAGCGATAGCGGGCTCTCCTACGAGCAGTACTTC
v_call: TRBV13; clone_size: -; j_call: TRBJ2-7; d_call: -; cdr3_aa: CASSLGPTEVGYF; cdr3_nt: TGTGCCAGCAGCTTAGGACCTACTGAGGTGGGGTACTTC
v_call: TRBV28; clone_size: once; j_call: TRBJ1-5; d_call: TRBD1; cdr3_aa: CASSWGQGNQPQHF; cdr3_nt: TGTGCCAGCAGTTGGGGACAGGGGAATCAGCCCCAGCATTTT
v_call: TRBV5-1; clone_size: -; j_call: TRBJ2-1; d_call: TRBD2; cdr3_aa: CASSPSRTSVYNEQFF; cdr3_nt: TGCGCCAGCAGCCCATCCCGGACTAGCGTATACAATGAGCAGTTCTTC
v_call: TRBV9; clone_size: -; j_call: TRBJ2-7; d_call: TRBD1; cdr3_aa: CASSPGTEAAYEQYF; cdr3_nt: TGTGCCAGCAGCCCAGGGACAGAGGCCGCCTACGAGCAGTACTTC
v_call: TRBV10-2; clone_size: -; j_call: TRBJ2-3; d_call: -; cdr3_aa: CASSELSLSTDTQYF; cdr3_nt: TGCGCCAGCAGTGAACTCTCCCTAAGCACAGATACGCAGTATTTT
v_call: TRBV2; clone_size: -; j_call: TRBJ2-4; d_call: -; cdr3_aa: CASNRDLRAKNIQYF; cdr3_nt: TGTGCCAGCAATCGGGACCTCAGAGCCAAAAACATTCAGTACTTC
v_call: TRBV5-5; clone_size: -; j_call: TRBJ2-7; d_call: -; cdr3_aa: CASSLAGGIYLYEQYF; cdr3_nt: TGTGCCAGCAGCTTGGCCGGCGGGATATACCTATACGAGCAGTACTTC
v_call: TRBV4-1; clone_size: once; j_call: TRBJ2-5; d_call: -; cdr3_aa: CASSQVLGRTYQETQYF; cdr3_nt: TGCGCCAGCAGCCAAGTTCTGGGACGGACCTACCAAGAGACCCAGTACTTC
v_call: TRBV5-5; clone_size: -; j_call: TRBJ2-7; d_call: -; cdr3_aa: CASSLGQDISYEQYF; cdr3_nt: TGTGCCAGCAGCTTGGGTCAGGACATCTCCTACGAGCAGTACTTC
v_call: TRBV7-8; clone_size: -; j_call: TRBJ2-7; d_call: -; cdr3_aa: CASSFGTGTYEQYF; cdr3_nt: TGTGCCAGCAGCTTTGGCACAGGGACCTACGAGCAGTACTTC
v_call: TRBV28; clone_size: -; j_call: TRBJ2-7; d_call: TRBD2; cdr3_aa: CASSLGLAASYEQYF; cdr3_nt: TGTGCCAGCAGTTTAGGACTAGCGGCCTCCTACGAGCAGTACTTC
v_call: TRBV5-5; clone_size: -; j_call: TRBJ2-7; d_call: TRBD2; cdr3_aa: CASSLTSGYEQYF; cdr3_nt: TGTGCCAGCAGCTTGACTAGCGGATACGAGCAGTACTTC
v_call: TRBV14; clone_size: -; j_call: TRBJ1-3; d_call: -; cdr3_aa: CASSQPTGGNTIYF; cdr3_nt: TGTGCCAGCAGCCAACCCACAGGCGGAAACACCATATATTTT
v_call: TRBV7-6; clone_size: -; j_call: TRBJ1-1; d_call: -; cdr3_aa: CASSSRDRSSMNTEAFF; cdr3_nt: TGTGCCAGCAGCTCCCGGGACCGAAGTAGCATGAACACTGAAGCTTTCTTT
v_call: TRBV7-6; clone_size: -; j_call: TRBJ1-2; d_call: -; cdr3_aa: CASSPGQTGGYTF; cdr3_nt: TGTGCCAGCAGTCCAGGACAGACAGGAGGCTACACCTTC
v_call: TRBV7-9; clone_size: -; j_call: TRBJ1-4; d_call: -; cdr3_aa: CASSLANEKLFF; cdr3_nt: TGTGCCAGCAGCTTAGCTAATGAAAAACTGTTTTTT
v_call: TRBV5-6; clone_size: -; j_call: TRBJ2-7; d_call: -; cdr3_aa: CASSLRGTDIRYEQYF; cdr3_nt: TGTGCCAGCAGCCTACGGGGGACAGACATAAGGTACGAGCAGTACTTC
v_call: TRBV29-1; clone_size: -; j_call: TRBJ1-2; d_call: -; cdr3_aa: CSANEGSYGYTF; cdr3_nt: TGCAGCGCCAATGAGGGGAGCTATGGCTACACCTTC
v_call: TRBV19; clone_size: -; j_call: TRBJ2-2; d_call: TRBD2; cdr3_aa: CATRLAGGGELFF; cdr3_nt: TGTGCCACCCGACTAGCGGGAGGCGGGGAGCTGTTTTTT
v_call: TRBV15; clone_size: -; j_call: TRBJ2-7; d_call: TRBD1; cdr3_aa: CATRNGQGAREQYF; cdr3_nt: TGTGCCACCAGGAATGGACAGGGGGCACGGGAGCAGTACTTC
v_call: TRBV5-1; clone_size: -; j_call: TRBJ1-2; d_call: -; cdr3_aa: CARTRAIKDYGYTF; cdr3_nt: TGCGCCAGGACGAGGGCCATTAAGGACTATGGCTACACCTTC
v_call: TRBV5-4; clone_size: -; j_call: TRBJ1-4; d_call: -; cdr3_aa: CASSLGSGEDEKLFF; cdr3_nt: TGTGCCAGCAGCTTGGGGTCAGGGGAGGATGAAAAACTGTTTTTT
v_call: TRBV7-8; clone_size: -; j_call: TRBJ1-3; d_call: -; cdr3_aa: CASSLLASSGNTIYF; cdr3_nt: TGTGCCAGCAGCTTATTGGCCTCCTCTGGAAACACCATATATTTT
v_call: TRBV28; clone_size: -; j_call: TRBJ1-2; d_call: -; cdr3_aa: CASSPGNYGYTF; cdr3_nt: TGTGCCAGCAGTCCGGGGAACTATGGCTACACCTTC
v_call: TRBV4-1; clone_size: -; j_call: TRBJ1-5; d_call: -; cdr3_aa: CASSQVGGENQPQHF; cdr3_nt: TGCGCCAGCAGCCAAGTCGGGGGGGAGAATCAGCCCCAGCATTTT
v_call: TRBV2; clone_size: -; j_call: TRBJ1-1; d_call: -; cdr3_aa: CASKGEAEAFF; cdr3_nt: TGTGCCAGCAAGGGTGAGGCTGAAGCTTTCTTT
v_call: TRBV7-6; clone_size: -; j_call: TRBJ1-3; d_call: -; cdr3_aa: CASSKGLPPVNTIYF; cdr3_nt: TGTGCCAGCAGTAAAGGGCTCCCCCCGGTTAACACCATATATTTT
v_call: TRBV5-1; clone_size: -; j_call: TRBJ2-7; d_call: -; cdr3_aa: CASSFSRLGGSYEQYF; cdr3_nt: TGCGCCAGCAGCTTCAGTCGCCTTGGCGGCTCCTACGAGCAGTACTTC
v_call: TRBV13; clone_size: -; j_call: TRBJ2-7; d_call: TRBD1; cdr3_aa: CASSLRTGAKQEQYF; cdr3_nt: TGTGCCAGCAGCCTCAGGACAGGGGCCAAGCAAGAGCAGTACTTC